This T cell receptor (beta chain) was obtained from a study of identical twins. This clonotype turned up a few times. The CDR3 is made up of 12 amino acids. V lost 4 bases to trimming and J lost 8 bases, with 14 bases between them. Germline values: CDR1 DFQATT, CDR2 SNEGSKA (reference sequence). In TCRdb, the 5' RACE reads were re-called with MiXCR into one record per CDR3 protein. Of some 440,000 distinct CDR3 sequences in the sample, approximately 24% were seen once. The same data also contributed to another study, on T cells expressing NK-cell markers. As reported in that work: Each TCR beta repertoire originated in sorted T cells that were CD3+CD56+NKG2C+, CD3+CD56+NKG2C- or CD3+CD56-NKG2C+. In several donors, dominant clonotypes made up about 25-65% of CD3+CD56-NKG2C+ cells.

The chain is built from TRBV20-1 and TRBJ2-5; D call uncertain. The clonotype was recovered from a woman between 18 and 29 years old in good health. Sequencing was carried out using CD4+ T cells sorted from blood. The CDR3 protein is CSATRIQTTQYF. CDR3 DNA: TGCAGTGCTACCCGAATTCAGACCACCCAGTACTTC.